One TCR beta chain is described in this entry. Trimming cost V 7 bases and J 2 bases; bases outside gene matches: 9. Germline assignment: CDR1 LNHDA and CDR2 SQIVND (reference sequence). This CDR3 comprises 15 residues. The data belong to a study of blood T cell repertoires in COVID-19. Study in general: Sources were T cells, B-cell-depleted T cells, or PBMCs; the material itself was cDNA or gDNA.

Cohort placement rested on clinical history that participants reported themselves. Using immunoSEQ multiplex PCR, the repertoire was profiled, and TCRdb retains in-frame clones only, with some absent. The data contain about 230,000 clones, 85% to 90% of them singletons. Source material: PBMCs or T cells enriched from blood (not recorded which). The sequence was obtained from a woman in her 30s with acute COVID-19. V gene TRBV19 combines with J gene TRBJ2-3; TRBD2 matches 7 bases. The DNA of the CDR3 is TGTGCCAGTAAACCAATGGGGGGGGTCACAGATACGCAGTATTTT. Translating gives CASKPMGGVTDTQYF.